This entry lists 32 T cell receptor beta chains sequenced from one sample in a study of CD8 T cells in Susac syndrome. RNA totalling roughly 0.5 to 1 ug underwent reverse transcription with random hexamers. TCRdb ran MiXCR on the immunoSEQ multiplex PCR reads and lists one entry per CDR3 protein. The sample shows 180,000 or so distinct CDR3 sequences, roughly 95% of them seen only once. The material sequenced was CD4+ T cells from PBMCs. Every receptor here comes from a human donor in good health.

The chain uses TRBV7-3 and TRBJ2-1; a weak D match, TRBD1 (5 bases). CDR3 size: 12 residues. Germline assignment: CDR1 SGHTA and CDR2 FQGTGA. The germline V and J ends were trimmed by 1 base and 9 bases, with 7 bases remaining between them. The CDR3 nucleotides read TGTGCCAGCAGCTTAAATAGGGGTGAGCAGTTCTTC. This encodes CASSLNRGEQFF. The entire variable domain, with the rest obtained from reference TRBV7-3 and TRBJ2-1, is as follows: GAGVSQTPSNKVTEKGKYVELRCDPISGHTALYWYRQSLGQGPEFLIYFQGTGAADDSGLPNDRFFAVRPEGSVSTLKIQRTERGDSAVYLCASSLNRGEQFFGPGTRLTVL.

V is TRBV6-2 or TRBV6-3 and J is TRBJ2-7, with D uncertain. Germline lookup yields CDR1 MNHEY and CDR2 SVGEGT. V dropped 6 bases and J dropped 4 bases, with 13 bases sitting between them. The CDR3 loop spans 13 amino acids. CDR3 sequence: CASSGPPRYEQYF. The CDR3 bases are TGTGCCAGCAGCGGACCCCCCCGATACGAGCAGTACTTC.

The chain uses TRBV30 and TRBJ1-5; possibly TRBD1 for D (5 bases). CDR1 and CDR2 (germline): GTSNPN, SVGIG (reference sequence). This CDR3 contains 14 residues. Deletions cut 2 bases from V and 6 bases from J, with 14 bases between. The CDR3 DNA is TGTGCCTGGAGTAGGCCAGGGTTTAGTCAGCCCCAGCATTTT. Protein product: CAWSRPGFSQPQHF.

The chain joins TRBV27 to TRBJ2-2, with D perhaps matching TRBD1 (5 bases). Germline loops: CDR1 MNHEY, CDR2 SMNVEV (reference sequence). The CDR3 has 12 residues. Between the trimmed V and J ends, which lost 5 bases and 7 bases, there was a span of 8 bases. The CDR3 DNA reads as TGTGCCAGCAGTCAAGGGGTCGGGGAGCTGTTTTTT. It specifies CASSQGVGELFF.

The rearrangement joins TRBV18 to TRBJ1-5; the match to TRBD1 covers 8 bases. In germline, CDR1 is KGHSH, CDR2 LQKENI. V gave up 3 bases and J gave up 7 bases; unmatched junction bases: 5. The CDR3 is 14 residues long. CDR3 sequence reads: CASSPAGGRQPQHF. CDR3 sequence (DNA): TGTGCCAGCTCACCTGCAGGGGGCCGACAGCCCCAGCATTTT.

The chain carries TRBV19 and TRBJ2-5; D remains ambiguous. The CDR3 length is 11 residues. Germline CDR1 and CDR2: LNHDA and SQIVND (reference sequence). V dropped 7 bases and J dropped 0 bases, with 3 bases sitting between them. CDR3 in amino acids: CASTNQETQYF. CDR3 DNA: TGTGCCAGTACAAACCAAGAGACCCAGTACTTC.

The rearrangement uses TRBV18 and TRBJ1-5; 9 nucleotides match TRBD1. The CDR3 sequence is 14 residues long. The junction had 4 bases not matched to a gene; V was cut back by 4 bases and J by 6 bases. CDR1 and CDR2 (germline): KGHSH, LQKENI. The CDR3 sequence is CASSLDRGGQPQHF. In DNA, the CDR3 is TGTGCCAGCTCACTAGACAGGGGGGGTCAGCCCCAGCATTTT.

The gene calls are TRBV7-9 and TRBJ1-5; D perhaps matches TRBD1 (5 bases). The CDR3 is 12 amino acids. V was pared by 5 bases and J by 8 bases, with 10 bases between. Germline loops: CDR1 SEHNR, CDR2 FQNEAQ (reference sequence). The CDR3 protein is CASSIGGEPQHF. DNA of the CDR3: TGTGCCAGCAGCATCGGGGGTGAGCCCCAGCATTTT.

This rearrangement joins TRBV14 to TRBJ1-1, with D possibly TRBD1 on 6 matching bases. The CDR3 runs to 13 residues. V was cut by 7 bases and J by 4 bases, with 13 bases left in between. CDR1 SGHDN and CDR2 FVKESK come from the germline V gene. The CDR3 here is CASNIGGGTEAFF. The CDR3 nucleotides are TGTGCCAGCAATATCGGGGGCGGCACTGAAGCTTTCTTT.

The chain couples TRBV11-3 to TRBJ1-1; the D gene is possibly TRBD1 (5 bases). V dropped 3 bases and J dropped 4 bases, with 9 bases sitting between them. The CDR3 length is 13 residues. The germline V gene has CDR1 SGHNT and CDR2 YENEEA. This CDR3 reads CASSLWGTTEAFF. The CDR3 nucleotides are TGTGCCAGCAGCTTGTGGGGGACCACTGAAGCTTTCTTT.

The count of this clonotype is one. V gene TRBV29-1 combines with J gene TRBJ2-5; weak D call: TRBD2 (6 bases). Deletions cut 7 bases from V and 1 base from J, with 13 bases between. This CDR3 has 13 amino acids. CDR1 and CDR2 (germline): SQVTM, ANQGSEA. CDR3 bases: TGCAGCGGGAAGCGGGCGATCCAAGAGACCCAGTACTTC. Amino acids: CSGKRAIQETQYF. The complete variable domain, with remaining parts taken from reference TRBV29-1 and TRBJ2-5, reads SAVISQKPSRDICQRGTSLTIQCQVDSQVTMMFWYRQQPGQSLTLIATANQGSEATYESGFVIDKFPISRPNLTFSTLTVSNMSPEDSSIYLCSGKRAIQETQYFGPGTRLLVL.

This CDR3 reads CASSNGRTRSTDTQYF. DNA for the CDR3: TGTGCCAGCAGCAACGGCCGGACCCGGAGCACAGATACGCAGTATTTT. The chain combines TRBV5-8 with TRBJ2-3; D remains unclear. The germline CDR1 and CDR2 sequences are SGHTS and YDEGEE. V was clipped by 4 bases and J by 0 bases, with 15 bases between them. The CDR3 is made up of 16 amino acids.

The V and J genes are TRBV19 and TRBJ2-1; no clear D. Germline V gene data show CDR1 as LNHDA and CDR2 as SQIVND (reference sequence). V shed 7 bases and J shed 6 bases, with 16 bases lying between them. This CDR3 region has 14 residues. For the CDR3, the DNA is TGTGCCAGTACCCGACCACCTCCGTCCAATGAGCAGTTCTTC. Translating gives CASTRPPPSNEQFF.

The CDR3 DNA follows: TGTGCCAGCAGTAGACAGGGAGTGACTGAAGCTTTCTTT. Translated, it gives CASSRQGVTEAFF. This sequence joins TRBV2 and TRBJ1-1; 7 bases are shared with TRBD1. The V gene end was trimmed by 5 bases and the J gene end by 5 bases; junction bases not matched to a gene: 5. The CDR3 loop spans 13 amino acids. CDR1 is SNHLY and CDR2 is FYNNEI in the germline V gene.

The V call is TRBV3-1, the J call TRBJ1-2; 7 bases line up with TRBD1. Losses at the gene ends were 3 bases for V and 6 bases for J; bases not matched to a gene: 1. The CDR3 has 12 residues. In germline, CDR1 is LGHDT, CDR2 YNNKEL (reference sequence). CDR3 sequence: CASSQGQHGYTF. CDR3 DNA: TGTGCCAGCAGCCAGGGACAGCATGGCTACACCTTC.

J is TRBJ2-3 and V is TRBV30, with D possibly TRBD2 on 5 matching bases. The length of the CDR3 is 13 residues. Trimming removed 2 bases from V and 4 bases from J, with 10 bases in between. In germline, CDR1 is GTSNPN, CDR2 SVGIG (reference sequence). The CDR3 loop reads CAWSPHGADTQYF. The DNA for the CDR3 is TGTGCCTGGAGTCCACACGGGGCAGATACGCAGTATTTT. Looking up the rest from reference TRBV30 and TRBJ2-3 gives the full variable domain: SQTIHQWPATLVQPVGSPLSLECTVEGTSNPNLYWYRQAAGRGLQLLFYSVGIGQISSEVPQNLSASRPQDRQFILSSKKLLLSDSGFYLCAWSPHGADTQYFGPGTRLTVL.

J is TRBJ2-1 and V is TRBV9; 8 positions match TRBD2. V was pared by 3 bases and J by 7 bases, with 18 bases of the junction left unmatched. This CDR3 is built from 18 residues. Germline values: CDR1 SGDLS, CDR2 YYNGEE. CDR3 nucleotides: TGTGCCAGCAGCGAGTCTCGAGGGGGAAGCGGGAGAAGGAATGAGCAGTTCTTC. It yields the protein CASSESRGGSGRRNEQFF.

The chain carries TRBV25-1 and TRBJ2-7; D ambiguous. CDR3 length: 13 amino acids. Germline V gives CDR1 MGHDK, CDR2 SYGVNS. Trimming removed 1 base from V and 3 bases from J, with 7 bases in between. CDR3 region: CASSEFGIYEQYF. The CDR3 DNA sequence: TGTGCCAGCAGTGAATTCGGCATCTACGAGCAGTACTTC.

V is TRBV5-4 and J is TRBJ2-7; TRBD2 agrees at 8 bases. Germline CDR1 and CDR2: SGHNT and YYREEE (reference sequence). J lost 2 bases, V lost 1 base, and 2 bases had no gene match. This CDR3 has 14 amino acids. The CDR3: CASSLLGRAYEQYF. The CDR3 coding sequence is TGTGCCAGCAGCTTGCTCGGGAGGGCCTACGAGCAGTACTTC. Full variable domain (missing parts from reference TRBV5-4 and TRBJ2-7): ETGVTQSPTHLIKTRGQQVTLRCSSQSGHNTVSWYQQALGQGPQFIFQYYREEENGRGNFPPRFSGLQFPNYSSELNVNALELDDSALYLCASSLLGRAYEQYFGPGTRLTVT.

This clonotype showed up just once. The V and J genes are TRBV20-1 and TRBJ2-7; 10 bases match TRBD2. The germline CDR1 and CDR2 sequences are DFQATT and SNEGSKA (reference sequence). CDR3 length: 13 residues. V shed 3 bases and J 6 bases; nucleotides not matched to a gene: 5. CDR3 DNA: TGCAGTGCTAGTGTAGCGGGAGGCTCCGAGCAGTACTTC. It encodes CSASVAGGSEQYF.

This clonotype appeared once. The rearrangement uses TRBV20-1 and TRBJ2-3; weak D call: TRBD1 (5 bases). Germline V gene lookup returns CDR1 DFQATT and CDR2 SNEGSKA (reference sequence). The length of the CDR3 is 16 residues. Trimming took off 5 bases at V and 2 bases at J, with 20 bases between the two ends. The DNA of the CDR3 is TGCAGTGCTGGCCTAACAGGCGCATTCGACACAGATACGCAGTATTTT. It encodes CSAGLTGAFDTDTQYF.

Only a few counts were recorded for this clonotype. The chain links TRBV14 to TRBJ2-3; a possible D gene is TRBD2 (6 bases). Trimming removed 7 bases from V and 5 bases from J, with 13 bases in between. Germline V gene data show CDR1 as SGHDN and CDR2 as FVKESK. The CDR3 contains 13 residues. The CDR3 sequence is CASTRDSQDTQYF. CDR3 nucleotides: TGTGCCAGCACCCGGGACTCTCAAGATACGCAGTATTTT. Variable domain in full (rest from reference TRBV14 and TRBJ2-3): EAGVTQFPSHSVIEKGQTVTLRCDPISGHDNLYWYRRVMGKEIKFLLHFVKESKQDESGMPNNRFLAERTGGTYSTLKVQPAELEDSGVYFCASTRDSQDTQYFGPGTRLTVL.

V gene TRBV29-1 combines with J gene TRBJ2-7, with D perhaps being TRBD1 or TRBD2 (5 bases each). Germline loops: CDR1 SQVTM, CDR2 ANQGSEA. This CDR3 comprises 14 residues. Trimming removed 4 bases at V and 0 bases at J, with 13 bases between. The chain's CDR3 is CSVVRDGSSYEQYF. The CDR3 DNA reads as TGCAGCGTTGTGAGGGACGGAAGCTCCTACGAGCAGTACTTC.

As DNA, the CDR3 is TGCGCCAGCAGCTTGGTACTAGCGACCCTCAATGAGCAGTTCTTC. Translating gives CASSLVLATLNEQFF. This rearrangement joins TRBV5-1 to TRBJ2-1; 7 bases match TRBD2. Germline V gene sequence: CDR1 SGHRS, CDR2 YFSETQ. V lost 0 bases to trimming and J lost 6 bases; unmatched junction nucleotides: 6. This CDR3 has 15 amino acids.

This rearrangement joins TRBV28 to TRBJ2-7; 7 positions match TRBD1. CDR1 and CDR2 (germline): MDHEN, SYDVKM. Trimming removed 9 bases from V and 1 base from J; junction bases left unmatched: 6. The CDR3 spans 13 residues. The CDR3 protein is CASMDRSSYEQYF. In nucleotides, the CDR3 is TGTGCCAGTATGGACAGGAGTTCCTACGAGCAGTACTTC. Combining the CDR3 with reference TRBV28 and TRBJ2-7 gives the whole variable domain DVKVTQSSRYLVKRTGEKVFLECVQDMDHENMFWYRQDPGLGLRLIYFSYDVKMKEKGDIPEGYSVSREKKERFSLILESASTNQTSMYLCASMDRSSYEQYFGPGTRLTVT.

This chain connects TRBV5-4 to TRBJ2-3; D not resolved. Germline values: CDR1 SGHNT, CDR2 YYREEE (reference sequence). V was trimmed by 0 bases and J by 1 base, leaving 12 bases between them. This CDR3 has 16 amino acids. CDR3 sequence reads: CASSLVPGSGTDTQYF. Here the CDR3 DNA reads TGTGCCAGCAGCTTGGTACCCGGATCGGGCACAGATACGCAGTATTTT.

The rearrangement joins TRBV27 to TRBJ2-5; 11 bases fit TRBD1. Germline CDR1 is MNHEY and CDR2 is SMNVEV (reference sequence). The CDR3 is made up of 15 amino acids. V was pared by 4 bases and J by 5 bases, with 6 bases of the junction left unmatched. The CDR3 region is CASSSDRGRGETQYF. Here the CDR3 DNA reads TGTGCCAGCAGTTCGGACAGGGGGCGTGGGGAGACCCAGTACTTC.

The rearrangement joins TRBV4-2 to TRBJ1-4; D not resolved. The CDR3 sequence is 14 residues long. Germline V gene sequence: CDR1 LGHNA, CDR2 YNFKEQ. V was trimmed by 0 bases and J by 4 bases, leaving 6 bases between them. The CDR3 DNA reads TGTGCCAGCAGCCAAGAGGTCCTTAATGAAAAACTGTTTTTT. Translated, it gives CASSQEVLNEKLFF.

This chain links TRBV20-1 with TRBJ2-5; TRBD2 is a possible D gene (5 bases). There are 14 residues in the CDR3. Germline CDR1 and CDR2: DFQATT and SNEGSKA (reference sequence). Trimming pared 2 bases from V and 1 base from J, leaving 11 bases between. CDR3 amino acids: CSARLRGAQETQYF. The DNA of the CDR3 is TGCAGTGCTAGATTACGGGGAGCCCAAGAGACCCAGTACTTC.

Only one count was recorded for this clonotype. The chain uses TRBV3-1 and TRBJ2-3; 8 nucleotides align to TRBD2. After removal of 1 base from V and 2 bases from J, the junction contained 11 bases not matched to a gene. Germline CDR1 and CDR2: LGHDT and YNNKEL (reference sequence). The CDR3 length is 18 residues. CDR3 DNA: TGTGCCAGCAGCCAAGTACCGGGCGCGGGAGGAGACACAGATACGCAGTATTTT. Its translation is CASSQVPGAGGDTDTQYF.

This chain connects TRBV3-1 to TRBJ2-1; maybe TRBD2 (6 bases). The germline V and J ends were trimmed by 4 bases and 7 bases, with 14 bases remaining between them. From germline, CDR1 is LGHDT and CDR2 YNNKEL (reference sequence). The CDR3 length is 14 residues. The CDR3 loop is CASSPGVTGNEQFF. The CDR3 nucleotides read TGTGCCAGCAGCCCGGGAGTTACGGGAAATGAGCAGTTCTTC.

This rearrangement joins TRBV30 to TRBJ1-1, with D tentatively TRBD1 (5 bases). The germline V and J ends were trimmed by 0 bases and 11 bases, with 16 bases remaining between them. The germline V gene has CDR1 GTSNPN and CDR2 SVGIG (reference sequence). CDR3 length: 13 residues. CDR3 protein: CAWSVQRGDLAFF. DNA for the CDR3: TGTGCCTGGAGTGTACAAAGAGGGGACCTTGCTTTCTTT. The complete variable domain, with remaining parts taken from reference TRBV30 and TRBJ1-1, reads SQTIHQWPATLVQPVGSPLSLECTVEGTSNPNLYWYRQAAGRGLQLLFYSVGIGQISSEVPQNLSASRPQDRQFILSSKKLLLSDSGFYLCAWSVQRGDLAFFGQGTRLTVV.